The source of this T cell receptor (beta chain) is a study of memory CD4+ T cells and cytomegalovirus serostatus. The sort gate was single viable CD3+CD4+CD8-CD45RO+ cells for memory CD4+ T cells. Libraries were prepared by immunoSEQ multiplex PCR; TCRdb keeps only in-frame clonotypes and omits some of them. Of about 50,000 clones in the sample, 82% were seen once. Between the trimmed V and J ends, which lost 4 bases and 4 bases, there was a span of 17 bases. Germline CDR1 is SQVTM and CDR2 is ANQGSEA. The CDR3 is 15 residues long. The receptor's source is an adult in good health and CMV-seronegative. The sample was memory CD4+ T cells from blood. The V gene is TRBV29-1, the J gene TRBJ1-5, with D possibly being TRBD1 (6 bases). For the CDR3, the DNA is TGCAGCGTTGCCGTTGGAGGGGGTCGAAATCAGCCCCAGCATTTT. Its protein product is CSVAVGGGRNQPQHF.